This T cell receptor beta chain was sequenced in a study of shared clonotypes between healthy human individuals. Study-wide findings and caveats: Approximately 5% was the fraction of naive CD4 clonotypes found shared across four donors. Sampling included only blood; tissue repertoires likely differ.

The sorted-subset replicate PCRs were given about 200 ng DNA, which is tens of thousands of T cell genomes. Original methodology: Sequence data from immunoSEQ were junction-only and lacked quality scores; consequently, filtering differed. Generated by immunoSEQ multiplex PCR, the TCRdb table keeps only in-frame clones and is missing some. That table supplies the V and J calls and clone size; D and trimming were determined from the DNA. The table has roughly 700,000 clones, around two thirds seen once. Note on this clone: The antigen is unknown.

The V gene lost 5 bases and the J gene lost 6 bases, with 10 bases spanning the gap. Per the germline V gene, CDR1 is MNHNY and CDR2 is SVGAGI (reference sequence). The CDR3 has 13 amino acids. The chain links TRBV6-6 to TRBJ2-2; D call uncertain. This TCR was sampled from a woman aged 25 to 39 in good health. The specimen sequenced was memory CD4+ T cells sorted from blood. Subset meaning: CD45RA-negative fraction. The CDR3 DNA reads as TGTGCCAGCAGTGCAACAGAATCCGGGGAGCTGTTTTTT. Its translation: CASSATESGELFF.